This TCR beta chain was retrieved from a study of T cells in Graves' hyperthyroidism and ophthalmopathy. The germline CDR1 and CDR2 sequences are LGHDT and YNNKEL (reference sequence). The V end lost 0 bases, the J end lost 0 bases, and 18 bases lay between the germline ends. This CDR3 is built from 18 residues. Researchers took RNA transcripts and amplified the TCR beta CDR3 regions from them. The HTBI primer set drove a first-round RT-PCR of the TCR CDR3. TCRdb reanalysed the multiplex PCR reads using MiXCR and keeps one entry per CDR3 protein. The sample holds 500,000 to 650,000 distinct CDR3 sequences, about 15% seen once. This clonotype was seen only a few times. No antigen is known for it. Whole-study findings and limits: Among clonotypes expanded in thyroid above 0.001, most were also found in blood.

Patients aged 18 to 65 had newly diagnosed hyperthyroidism that had lasted under 2 months. Used for diagnoses were clinical symptoms, serum thyroxine and TRAb, thyroid ultrasound and orbital computed tomography. An approximately 10 ml volume of fresh peripheral blood provided the PBMCs. This clonotype was obtained from a woman between 40 and 55 years old with Graves' hyperthyroidism. This rearrangement joins TRBV3-1 to TRBJ2-7; D assignment may be TRBD1 or TRBD2 (5 bases each). The sample comprised blood. The CDR3 loop reads CASSQDEGTGPSSYEQYF. DNA for the CDR3: TGTGCCAGCAGCCAAGATGAGGGTACGGGACCGAGCTCCTACGAGCAGTACTTC.